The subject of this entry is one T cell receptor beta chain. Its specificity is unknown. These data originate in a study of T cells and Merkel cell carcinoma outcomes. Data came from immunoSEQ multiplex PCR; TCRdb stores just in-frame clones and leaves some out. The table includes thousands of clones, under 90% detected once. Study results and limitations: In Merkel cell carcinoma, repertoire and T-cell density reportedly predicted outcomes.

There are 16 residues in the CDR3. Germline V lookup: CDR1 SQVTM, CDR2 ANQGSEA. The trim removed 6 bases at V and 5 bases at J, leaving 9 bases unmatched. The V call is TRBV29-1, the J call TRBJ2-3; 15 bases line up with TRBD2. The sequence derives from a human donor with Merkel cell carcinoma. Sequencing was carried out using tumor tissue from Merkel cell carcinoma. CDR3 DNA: TGCAGCGTCGCTGGGACTAGCGGGGGGAGGGGAGATACGCAGTATTTT. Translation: CSVAGTSGGRGDTQYF.